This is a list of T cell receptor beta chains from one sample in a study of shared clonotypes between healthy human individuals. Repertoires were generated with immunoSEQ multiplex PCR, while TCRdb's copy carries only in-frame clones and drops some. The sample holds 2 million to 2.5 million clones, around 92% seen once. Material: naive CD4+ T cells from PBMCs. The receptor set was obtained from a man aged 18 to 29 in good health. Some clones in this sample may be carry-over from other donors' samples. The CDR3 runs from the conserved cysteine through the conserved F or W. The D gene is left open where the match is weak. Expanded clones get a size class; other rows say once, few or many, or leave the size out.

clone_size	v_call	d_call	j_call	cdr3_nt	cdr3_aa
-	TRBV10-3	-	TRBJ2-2	TGTGCCATCAGGGGACAAACGAACACCGGGGAGCTGTTTTTT	CAIRGQTNTGELFF
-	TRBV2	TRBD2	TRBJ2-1	TGTGCCAGCAGTGTTGGGACTAGCGGGAGCTCCTACAATGAGCAGTTCTTC	CASSVGTSGSSYNEQFF
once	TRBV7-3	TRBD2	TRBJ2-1	TGTGCCAGCAGCTTAACTAGCGGGAGGGGCAATGAGCAGTTCTTC	CASSLTSGRGNEQFF
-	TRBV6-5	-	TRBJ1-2	TGTGCCAGCAGTCGAAAGGGGGTGGGCTATGGCTACACCTTC	CASSRKGVGYGYTF
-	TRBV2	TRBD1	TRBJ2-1	TGTGCCAGCAGTGCGGACAGGGGGCGAGACAATGAGCAGTTCTTC	CASSADRGRDNEQFF
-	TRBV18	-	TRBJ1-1	TGTGCCAGCTCACCACCGACGGTGAACACTGAAGCTTTCTTT	CASSPPTVNTEAFF
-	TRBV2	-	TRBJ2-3	TGTGCCAGCAGGGACGTTTACACAGATACGCAGTATTTT	CASRDVYTDTQYF
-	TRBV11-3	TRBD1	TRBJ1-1	TGTGCCAGCAGCCTTATCGGGACAGACACTGAAGCTTTCTTT	CASSLIGTDTEAFF
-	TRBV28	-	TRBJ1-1	TGTGCCAGCAGTTTATATCAGGGAATACCTGGACTTGAAGCTTTCTTT	CASSLYQGIPGLEAFF
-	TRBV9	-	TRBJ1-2	TGTGCCAGCAGCATCGCGACTAGTGCCAACTATGGCTACACCTTC	CASSIATSANYGYTF
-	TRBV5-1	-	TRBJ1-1	TGCGCCAGCAGCTCCTCTACCAGGGGAACTGAAGCTTTCTTT	CASSSSTRGTEAFF
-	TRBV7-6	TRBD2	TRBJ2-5	TGTGCCAGCAGCTTAATTGGGACTAGCGGGAGATATGAGGAGACCCAGTACTTC	CASSLIGTSGRYEETQYF
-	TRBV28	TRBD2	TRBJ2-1	TGTGCCAGCAGTTTAGATTGGACTAGCGGGGGCAATGAGCAGTTCTTC	CASSLDWTSGGNEQFF
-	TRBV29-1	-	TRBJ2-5	TGCAGCGCCGAGGGGAACCAAGAGACCCAGTACTTC	CSAEGNQETQYF
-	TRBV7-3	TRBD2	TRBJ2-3	TGTGCCAGCAGCCTTAGCGGGGCGGGCGGAGATACGCAGTATTTT	CASSLSGAGGDTQYF
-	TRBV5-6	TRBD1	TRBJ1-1	TGTGCCAGCAGCTTGGCCGGGACAGGTCCCACTGAGGCTTTCTTT	CASSLAGTGPTEAFF